These 8 T cell receptor beta chains were sequenced from one sample in a study of blood T cell repertoires in COVID-19. Here immunoSEQ multiplex PCR was the method, and the copy in TCRdb shows in-frame clones only, minus some. The sample includes under 200,000 clones, about 80% seen only once; the top ten take 6.9%. The sample comprised peripheral blood. The receptor set was obtained from a man aged 55 to 70 with acute or convalescent COVID-19.

This chain uses TRBV7-9 with TRBJ1-2; TRBD1 might be the D (5 bases). The CDR3 is made up of 12 amino acids. Germline CDR1 is SEHNR and CDR2 is FQNEAQ (reference sequence). Trimming stripped 5 bases from V and 7 bases from J, with 11 bases between. CDR3 DNA: TGTGCCAGCAGCCGGGACGGGAGTGGCTACACCTTC. This sequence encodes CASSRDGSGYTF.

This chain joins TRBV27 and TRBJ2-3, with 9 bases lining up with TRBD2. Unmatched junction bases numbered 5, after V lost 5 bases and J lost 2 bases. Germline CDR1 and CDR2: MNHEY and SMNVEV (reference sequence). The CDR3 length is 15 residues. The CDR3, as DNA: TGTGCCAGCAGTCCCAGGACTAGCGCCACAGATACGCAGTATTTT. Protein product: CASSPRTSATDTQYF.

This chain links TRBV7-8 with TRBJ1-2, with TRBD1 matching 7 bases. The V gene end was trimmed by 1 base and the J gene end by 2 bases; junction bases not matched to a gene: 10. The CDR3 loop spans 17 amino acids. Germline V CDR1 and CDR2: SGHVS, FQNEAQ. The CDR3 here is CASSLGGRGQMNYGYTF. CDR3 nucleotide sequence: TGTGCCAGCAGCTTAGGTGGCCGGGGACAGATGAACTATGGCTACACCTTC.

The chain links TRBV12-3 or TRBV12-4 to TRBJ1-2, with no clear D. The CDR3 loop spans 13 amino acids. V gave up 7 bases and J gave up 6 bases, with 15 bases separating them. The CDR3 region has the DNA TGTGCCAGCACCTCGTGGCCTCAGGATGGCTACACCTTC. This translates into CASTSWPQDGYTF.

This clone was seen a handful of times. The chain carries TRBV6-1 and TRBJ1-2; D not certain. Germline loops: CDR1 MNHNS, CDR2 SASEGT. CDR3 length: 15 amino acids. V lost 3 bases, J lost 6 bases, and 17 bases lay in between. CDR3 sequence reads: CASSEKLLPENGYTF. CDR3 DNA sequence: TGTGCCAGCAGTGAGAAGTTACTACCGGAAAATGGCTACACCTTC.

CDR3 in amino acids: CASSIGLFVAYNEQFF. CDR3 DNA sequence: TGTGCCAGTAGTATAGGACTCTTCGTTGCCTACAATGAGCAGTTCTTC. This chain joins TRBV19 and TRBJ2-1; D gene unclear. Between the trimmed V and J ends, which lost 1 base and 2 bases, there was a span of 12 bases. The CDR3 runs to 16 residues. Germline values: CDR1 LNHDA, CDR2 SQIVND (reference sequence). Looking up the rest from reference TRBV19 and TRBJ2-1 gives the full variable domain: DGGITQSPKYLFRKEGQNVTLSCEQNLNHDAMYWYRQDPGQGLRLIYYSQIVNDFQKGDIAEGYSVSREKKESFPLTVTSAQKNPTAFYLCASSIGLFVAYNEQFFGPGTRLTVL.

The rearrangement joins TRBV7-9 to TRBJ1-2, with D tentatively TRBD1 (6 bases). Germline assignment: CDR1 SEHNR and CDR2 FQNEAQ (reference sequence). This CDR3 spans 11 amino acids. Trimming left V 8 bases short and J 6 bases short, with 10 bases between. CDR3 nucleotide sequence: TGTGCCAGCGGGGAGGGGGATGGCTACACCTTC. Amino acid sequence: CASGEGDGYTF.

The V and J genes are TRBV4-3 and TRBJ2-6, with 10 bases matching TRBD2. Trimming took 2 bases from V and 1 from J; bases not matched to a gene: 2. CDR3 length equals 17 residues. The V gene's germline CDR1 is LGHNA and CDR2 YSLEER. The chain's CDR3 is CASSQIAGGSGANVLTF. CDR3 nucleotides: TGCGCCAGCAGCCAAATAGCGGGGGGATCTGGGGCCAACGTCCTGACTTTC.